The 26 T cell receptor beta chains given below trace back to one sample, sequenced in a study of early T cells in non-severe SARS-CoV-2 infection. TCRdb called the 5' RACE reads again in MiXCR, with one record for every CDR3 protein. The sample records fewer than 110,000 distinct CDR3 sequences, over 8.5% being singletons. The sequencing sample was made of whole blood. The receptors originated from an adult who was a healthcare worker with PCR-confirmed SARS-CoV-2 infection or an uninfected control (not recorded which).

This clonotype appeared a few times. The rearrangement uses TRBV6-2 or TRBV6-3 and TRBJ2-2; 9 nucleotides match TRBD2. The CDR3 is 15 amino acids. The germline gives CDR1 MNHEY, CDR2 SVGEGT. J gave up 3 bases and V 5 bases, and 4 bases lay outside the gene matches. The CDR3 region has the DNA TGTGCCAGCAGTCCGCGGGAGGGCCACACCGGGGAGCTGTTTTTT. Protein sequence: CASSPREGHTGELFF.

The sample holds many counts of this clonotype. This chain uses TRBV20-1 with TRBJ2-1; D tentatively reads TRBD1 or TRBD2 (5 bases each). V was trimmed by 6 bases and J by 0 bases, leaving 15 bases between them. This CDR3 has 15 residues. Germline V gene sequence: CDR1 DFQATT, CDR2 SNEGSKA (reference sequence). The CDR3 region has the DNA TGCAGTGCCCGGGGTGGGGCTGGCTCCTACAATGAGCAGTTCTTC. This encodes CSARGGAGSYNEQFF.

This clonotype has a count of ten or more. This chain joins TRBV20-1 and TRBJ1-1; possibly TRBD1 for D (6 bases). V was trimmed by 6 bases and J by 0 bases, leaving 11 bases between them. CDR3 length: 13 amino acids. Germline V gene sequence: CDR1 DFQATT, CDR2 SNEGSKA (reference sequence). CDR3 DNA: TGCAGTGCGATAGCAGGGGTGAACACTGAAGCTTTCTTT. This gives the protein CSAIAGVNTEAFF.

In this sample, this clonotype turned up many times. The rearrangement joins TRBV20-1 to TRBJ2-1, with D perhaps matching TRBD2 (6 bases). Germline V gene sequence: CDR1 DFQATT, CDR2 SNEGSKA (reference sequence). This CDR3 comprises 15 residues. V gave up 6 bases and J gave up 8 bases, with 23 bases separating them. CDR3 nucleotide sequence: TGCAGTGCCGATCCCCAGAGCGGGTTCAATGATGAGCAGTTCTTC. Encoded protein: CSADPQSGFNDEQFF.

The V call is TRBV28, the J call TRBJ2-4; no clear D gene. Germline CDR1 and CDR2: MDHEN and SYDVKM. CDR3 size: 11 residues. The V end was cut by 7 bases, the J end by 9 bases, with 10 bases between. Here the CDR3 reads CASNGVGIQYF. CDR3 coding DNA: TGTGCCAGCAATGGGGTGGGCATTCAGTACTTC.

This clonotype was counted at least ten times. The chain has TRBV28 and TRBJ2-1, with D perhaps TRBD1 or TRBD2 (5 bases each). Between the trimmed V and J ends, which lost 5 bases and 11 bases, there was a span of 10 bases. This CDR3 spans 11 amino acids. The germline V gene has CDR1 MDHEN and CDR2 SYDVKM. Here the CDR3 reads CASSTGTQQFF. CDR3 DNA: TGTGCCAGCAGTACCGGGACCCAGCAGTTCTTC.

The CDR3 DNA reads as TGTGCCAGCAGCGTAGTAGACGGAGACTATGGCTACACCTTC. Amino acids: CASSVVDGDYGYTF. The V and J genes are TRBV9 and TRBJ1-2; unclear D gene. The V gene lost 0 bases and the J gene lost 3 bases, with 9 bases spanning the gap. The CDR3 is made up of 14 amino acids. Germline assignment: CDR1 SGDLS and CDR2 YYNGEE.

At least ten counts were recorded for this clonotype. This chain uses TRBV29-1 with TRBJ1-2, with D unclear. The CDR3 runs 14 residues. Per the germline V gene, CDR1 is SQVTM and CDR2 is ANQGSEA. The ends were cut back, 2 bases at V and 3 bases at J, with 13 bases in the middle. The CDR3 is CSVEFVEPYYGYTF. DNA of the CDR3: TGCAGCGTTGAATTTGTGGAGCCGTACTATGGCTACACCTTC.

This clonotype was observed a handful of times. V is TRBV10-3 and J is TRBJ1-1; D perhaps matches TRBD1 (6 bases). The CDR3 is 13 amino acids. Germline V gene sequence: CDR1 ENHRY, CDR2 SYGVKD. V lost 11 bases to trimming and J lost 0 bases, with 13 bases between them. The CDR3 DNA follows: TGTGCCTCAGGGGACTTCATGAACACTGAAGCTTTCTTT. This gives the protein CASGDFMNTEAFF.

In this sample, this clonotype turned up a few times. The chain recombines TRBV3-1 with TRBJ2-7; TRBD2 might be the D (5 bases). From germline, CDR1 is LGHDT and CDR2 YNNKEL (reference sequence). The CDR3 covers 14 residues. Trimming cost V 5 bases and J 3 bases, with 14 bases left between them. CDR3 DNA: TGTGCCAGCAGCGCTAGCTTTCTGGGCTACGAGCAGTACTTC. Translation gives CASSASFLGYEQYF.

This clonotype was seen repeatedly, ten times or more. The J gene is TRBJ2-7, the V gene TRBV5-6, with 7 bases aligning to TRBD2. The V and J ends lost 3 bases and 4 bases, in that order; junction bases with no gene match: 7. The CDR3 is made up of 14 amino acids. Germline CDR1 reads SGHDT; CDR2 reads YYEEEE. The chain's CDR3 is CASSWGGSPYEQYF. The CDR3 nucleotides read TGTGCCAGCAGCTGGGGGGGGTCCCCTTACGAGCAGTACTTC.

This clonotype has more than one count but fewer than ten. The rearrangement links TRBV14 to TRBJ1-1; 7 nucleotides line up with TRBD1. The CDR3 contains 14 residues. CDR1 and CDR2 (germline): SGHDN, FVKESK. Trimming removed 6 bases from V and 4 bases from J; junction bases left unmatched: 8. The CDR3 loop is CASRRRGLGTEAFF. The CDR3, as DNA: TGTGCCAGCAGACGTAGGGGGCTCGGCACTGAAGCTTTCTTT.

This clonotype was observed a few times. V and J are TRBV28 and TRBJ1-6; the D is unclear. Trimming cost V 7 bases and J 4 bases, with 14 bases left between them. The germline gives CDR1 MDHEN, CDR2 SYDVKM. The CDR3 contains 15 residues. The CDR3 protein is CASTPAGPYNSPLHF. The CDR3 bases are TGTGCCAGCACCCCTGCAGGTCCTTATAATTCACCCCTCCACTTT.

This chain joins TRBV9 and TRBJ2-7, with D perhaps matching TRBD1 or TRBD2 (5 bases each). This CDR3 region has 14 residues. Germline V gene lookup returns CDR1 SGDLS and CDR2 YYNGEE. V shed 0 bases and J shed 1 base, with 8 bases lying between them. CDR3 in amino acids: CASSVGGVSYEQYF. For the CDR3, the DNA is TGTGCCAGCAGCGTAGGAGGGGTGTCCTACGAGCAGTACTTC.

This clonotype was detected ten times or more. The chain combines TRBV20-1 with TRBJ2-2; 7 positions agree with TRBD1. Unmatched junction bases numbered 5, after V lost 3 bases and J lost 7 bases. The V gene's germline CDR1 is DFQATT and CDR2 SNEGSKA (reference sequence). The CDR3 loop spans 13 amino acids. The CDR3: CSARTGSGGELFF. The CDR3 nucleotides are TGCAGTGCTAGGACAGGGTCTGGCGGGGAGCTGTTTTTT.

The chain couples TRBV6-4 to TRBJ2-2, with D hard to call. The CDR3 is 13 residues long. Trimming stripped 3 bases from V and 3 bases from J, with 5 bases between. Germline loops: CDR1 MRHNA, CDR2 SNTAGT. Here the CDR3 DNA reads TGTGCCAGCAGTGAAAAGGACACCGGGGAGCTGTTTTTT. Its protein product is CASSEKDTGELFF.

The chain has TRBV28 and TRBJ1-2; D may be TRBD1 (6 bases). The V gene's germline CDR1 is MDHEN and CDR2 SYDVKM. The V gene lost 3 bases and the J gene lost 4 bases, with 12 bases spanning the gap. CDR3 length: 14 residues. The CDR3 region is CASSFHRAGYGYTF. The CDR3 nucleotides are TGTGCCAGCAGTTTCCACAGGGCTGGCTATGGCTACACCTTC.

This clonotype was detected a few times. The chain uses TRBV4-2 and TRBJ1-3; D remains ambiguous. The CDR3 sequence is 17 residues long. Germline V gives CDR1 LGHNA, CDR2 YNFKEQ. V dropped 0 bases and J dropped 0 bases, with 12 bases sitting between them. Here the CDR3 DNA reads TGTGCCAGCAGCCAAGATCCCAGCAACCTCTCTGGAAACACCATATATTTT. Protein: CASSQDPSNLSGNTIYF.

The J gene is TRBJ2-2, the V gene TRBV5-1; the match to TRBD2 covers 12 bases. V lost 4 bases to trimming and J lost 7 bases; unmatched junction nucleotides: 8. The CDR3 is 16 amino acids. Per the germline V gene, CDR1 is SGHRS and CDR2 is YFSETQ. Here the CDR3 DNA reads TGCGCCAGCAGCGCATTACTAGCGGGAGGCGACGGGGAGCTGTTTTTT. This gives the protein CASSALLAGGDGELFF.

This chain joins TRBV7-3 and TRBJ2-1; TRBD2 matches 12 bases. V shed 5 bases and J 7 bases; nucleotides not matched to a gene: 3. Germline V lookup: CDR1 SGHTA, CDR2 FQGTGA. This CDR3 contains 14 residues. The CDR3 bases are TGTGCCAGCAGCCCTCTAGCGGGAGGGAATGAGCAGTTCTTC. It codes for CASSPLAGGNEQFF.

At least ten counts were recorded for this clonotype. V usage is TRBV6-6 and J usage is TRBJ1-4, with D perhaps TRBD1 (6 bases). The CDR3 has 17 amino acids. V lost 0 bases to trimming and J lost 5 bases, with 16 bases between them. Germline V gives CDR1 MNHNY, CDR2 SVGAGI (reference sequence). The CDR3 DNA follows: TGTGCCAGCAGTTACTCTCCCTCAGGGGCCTTCAATGAAAAACTGTTTTTT. It codes for CASSYSPSGAFNEKLFF.

The gene calls are TRBV29-1 and TRBJ2-1, with D unclear. The CDR3 length is 11 residues. V was shortened by 3 bases and J by 7 bases, with 7 bases between the two germline ends. Germline-derived CDR1 and CDR2 are SQVTM and ANQGSEA. In nucleotides, the CDR3 is TGCAGCGTTGACTGGCAAAATGAGCAGTTCTTC. It is translated as CSVDWQNEQFF.

In this sample, this clonotype turned up a few times. V and J are TRBV25-1 and TRBJ2-1; 7 nucleotides match TRBD1. Germline CDR1 MGHDK, CDR2 SYGVNS. V shed 8 bases, J shed 6 bases, and the junction held 7 bases outside the gene matches. The CDR3 has 13 amino acids. The CDR3 protein is CASRQGSGNEQFF. Written as DNA, the CDR3 is TGTGCCAGCCGACAGGGTTCGGGCAATGAGCAGTTCTTC.

V is TRBV7-6 and J is TRBJ2-3; D is uncertain. Germline V gives CDR1 SGHVS, CDR2 FNYEAQ. This CDR3 is built from 13 residues. V lost 5 bases to trimming and J lost 2 bases, with 8 bases between them. The CDR3: CASSQNPTDTQYF. Written as DNA, the CDR3 is TGTGCCAGCAGCCAAAACCCCACAGATACGCAGTATTTT. Full variable domain (remainder filled in from reference TRBV7-6 and TRBJ2-3): GAGVSQSPRYKVTKRGQDVALRCDPISGHVSLYWYRQALGQGPEFLTYFNYEAQQDKSGLPNDRFSAERPEGSISTLTIQRTEQRDSAMYRCASSQNPTDTQYFGPGTRLTVL.

V is TRBV11-2 and J is TRBJ2-3, with 16 bases fitting TRBD2. With 3 bases clipped from V and 3 bases from J, the junction kept 0 bases outside the gene matches. The CDR3 totals 16 residues. Germline lookup yields CDR1 SGHAT and CDR2 FQNNGV. The CDR3 reads CASSLGLAGGTDTQYF. The CDR3 nucleotides read TGTGCCAGCAGCTTGGGACTAGCGGGAGGGACAGATACGCAGTATTTT. Full variable domain (rest looked up from reference TRBV11-2 and TRBJ2-3): EAGVAQSPRYKIIEKRQSVAFWCNPISGHATLYWYQQILGQGPKLLIQFQNNGVVDDSQLPKDRFSAERLKGVDSTLKIQPAKLEDSAVYLCASSLGLAGGTDTQYFGPGTRLTVL.

This clonotype showed up many times. This chain connects TRBV5-1 to TRBJ2-2, with D possibly matching TRBD1 (5 bases). V was trimmed by 3 bases and J by 7 bases, leaving 10 bases between them. Germline V gene data show CDR1 as SGHRS and CDR2 as YFSETQ. The CDR3 contains 13 residues. The CDR3 here is CASSWGAYGELFF. The CDR3 DNA reads TGCGCCAGCAGCTGGGGCGCTTACGGGGAGCTGTTTTTT.